This entry lists 30 T cell receptor beta chains sequenced from one sample in a study of blood T cells in healthy people across ages. Primers used in a second PCR of about 6 to 11 cycles were a sample-barcoded 5' primer and a J-beta primer mix. TCRdb re-analysed the 5' RACE reads in MiXCR, keeping a single row per CDR3 protein. The table has over 600,000 distinct CDR3 sequences, approximately 53% seen once. Input material: blood. These receptors all come from a middle-aged man in good health.

The V and J genes are TRBV27 and TRBJ2-1; 10 bases are shared with TRBD2. The CDR3 sequence is 15 residues long. V lost 4 bases, J lost 7 bases, and 7 bases stayed unmatched. Germline V gene data show CDR1 as MNHEY and CDR2 as SMNVEV (reference sequence). The CDR3 is CASSSSGGAGNEQFF. CDR3 DNA sequence: TGTGCCAGCAGTTCGAGCGGGGGGGCTGGAAATGAGCAGTTCTTC.

The sample holds a few counts of this clonotype. The chain uses TRBV29-1 and TRBJ2-7, with D possibly being TRBD1 or TRBD2 (7 bases each). Trimming left V 6 bases short and J 3 bases short, with 15 bases between. Germline lookup yields CDR1 SQVTM and CDR2 ANQGSEA. The CDR3 runs 13 residues. In DNA, the CDR3 is TGCAGCGTCCAGGGGGGGAGGGACTACGAGCAGTACTTC. The encoded protein is CSVQGGRDYEQYF.

The J gene is TRBJ2-3, the V gene TRBV5-1, with 13 bases fitting TRBD2. The CDR3 sequence is 16 residues long. The germline V gene has CDR1 SGHRS and CDR2 YFSETQ. With V trimmed by 6 bases and J by 4 bases, 8 bases remained unmatched. The CDR3 DNA follows: TGCGCCAGCACCCATGGACTAGCGGGAGCGGCAGATACGCAGTATTTT. It encodes CASTHGLAGAADTQYF.

A single count supports this clonotype. The V and J genes are TRBV9 and TRBJ1-1; a weak D match, TRBD1 (6 bases). Per germline, CDR1 SGDLS and CDR2 YYNGEE. The length of the CDR3 is 15 residues. V lost 3 bases, J lost 5 bases, and 17 bases lay in between. CDR3 DNA: TGTGCCAGCAGCGGCCGGGACAAGAAGGTTACTGAAGCTTTCTTT. Amino acid sequence: CASSGRDKKVTEAFF.

This clonotype was observed a few times. The chain uses TRBV4-1 and TRBJ2-7; D is possibly TRBD1 or TRBD2 (5 bases each). This CDR3 has 14 amino acids. The germline V gene encodes CDR1 MGHRA and CDR2 YSYEKL. The V end was cut by 1 base, the J end by 6 bases, with 13 bases between. The CDR3 DNA reads TGCGCCAGCAGCCAAGGGTGCAGGGAGTGCGAGCAGTACTTC. Encoded protein: CASSQGCRECEQYF.

This clonotype has only one observation. This chain connects TRBV4-1 to TRBJ2-3; TRBD2 agrees at 8 bases. Germline CDR1 reads MGHRA; CDR2 reads YSYEKL. The CDR3 has 17 residues. V shed 4 bases, J shed 0 bases, and the junction held 9 bases outside the gene matches. CDR3 protein: CASSPWGQRGSTDTQYF. The CDR3 nucleotides are TGCGCCAGCAGCCCCTGGGGGCAGCGGGGGAGCACAGATACGCAGTATTTT.

In this sample, this clonotype turned up a few times. V and J are TRBV7-2 and TRBJ1-2; tentative D call: TRBD1 (5 bases). V was pared by 2 bases and J by 0 bases, with 10 bases between. The CDR3 runs to 15 residues. The V gene's germline CDR1 is SGHTA and CDR2 FQGNSA. The CDR3 here is CASSLTGDSNYGYTF. The CDR3 DNA follows: TGTGCCAGCAGCTTAACAGGAGATTCTAACTATGGCTACACCTTC.

The chain uses TRBV7-8 and TRBJ1-2, with D unclear. The germline V and J ends were trimmed by 0 bases and 0 bases, with 8 bases remaining between them. Germline values: CDR1 SGHVS, CDR2 FQNEAQ. The CDR3 is 15 residues long. The CDR3: CASSLAQASNYGYTF. The DNA of the CDR3 is TGTGCCAGCAGCTTAGCCCAGGCCTCTAACTATGGCTACACCTTC.

This clonotype was seen only a few times. The gene calls are TRBV5-1 and TRBJ2-7, with D perhaps matching TRBD1 (6 bases). This CDR3 contains 16 residues. V gave up 2 bases and J gave up 0 bases, with 15 bases separating them. Germline V gene sequence: CDR1 SGHRS, CDR2 YFSETQ. This CDR3 reads CASSLQGIGASYEQYF. In nucleotides, the CDR3 is TGCGCCAGCAGCTTACAGGGAATCGGGGCCTCCTACGAGCAGTACTTC.

The chain is built from TRBV6-2 or TRBV6-3 and TRBJ2-4; a weak D match, TRBD1 (6 bases). Judging by the DNA end, TRBJ2-7 fits better; the J call may be wrong. Germline V CDR1 and CDR2: MNHEY, SVGEGT. The CDR3 contains 14 residues. CDR3 residues: CASSLQGPSLEQYF. Here the CDR3 DNA reads TGTGCCAGCAGTTTGCAGGGGCCCTCTCTCGAGCAGTACTTC.

The chain employs TRBV4-3 and TRBJ2-7; 7 nucleotides agree with TRBD2. The J segment lost 3 bases and the V segment lost 3 bases, leaving 5 bases of the junction unmatched. CDR3 length: 14 amino acids. CDR1 LGHNA and CDR2 YSLEER come from the germline V gene. CDR3 DNA sequence: TGCGCCAGCAGCCAGGCGGGAGCTAACTACGAGCAGTACTTC. This translates into CASSQAGANYEQYF.

This sequence joins TRBV12-3 or TRBV12-4 and TRBJ1-1; D is perhaps TRBD1 (6 bases). Between the trimmed V and J ends, which lost 4 bases and 2 bases, there was a span of 8 bases. The CDR3 has 13 amino acids. The CDR3, as DNA: TGTGCCAGCAGTTGGGGGGCTAACACTGAAGCTTTCTTT. It translates to CASSWGANTEAFF.

The rearrangement links TRBV5-4 to TRBJ2-1; 11 bases are a match to TRBD2. The CDR3 spans 14 residues. Germline CDR1 and CDR2: SGHNT and YYREEE (reference sequence). V dropped 4 bases and J dropped 10; count of bases not matched to a gene: 7. The CDR3 nucleotides are TGTGCCAGCAGCGGTGGACTAGCGGGTCGAGAGCAGTTCTTC. This sequence encodes CASSGGLAGREQFF. Looking up the rest from reference TRBV5-4 and TRBJ2-1 gives the full variable domain: ETGVTQSPTHLIKTRGQQVTLRCSSQSGHNTVSWYQQALGQGPQFIFQYYREEENGRGNFPPRFSGLQFPNYSSELNVNALELDDSALYLCASSGGLAGREQFFGPGTRLTVL.

This clonotype came up once. The rearrangement links TRBV5-1 to TRBJ2-5; 11 nucleotides align to TRBD1. The germline CDR1 and CDR2 sequences are SGHRS and YFSETQ. Trimming at V came to 4 bases and at J to 2 bases, leaving 4 bases not matched to a gene. The CDR3 length is 15 residues. CDR3 loop: CASSRDRGDQETQYF. In DNA form, the CDR3 reads TGCGCCAGCAGCCGGGACAGGGGGGATCAAGAGACCCAGTACTTC. Using reference TRBV5-1 and TRBJ2-5 for the parts outside the CDR3, the full variable domain is KAGVTQTPRYLIKTRGQQVTLSCSPISGHRSVSWYQQTPGQGLQFLFEYFSETQRNKGNFPGRFSGRQFSNSRSEMNVSTLELGDSALYLCASSRDRGDQETQYFGPGTRLLVL.

The chain combines TRBV6-2 or TRBV6-3 with TRBJ2-1, with D possibly matching TRBD1 (6 bases). V was cut by 4 bases and J by 1 base, with 14 bases left in between. Germline CDR1 and CDR2: MNHEY and SVGEGT. This CDR3 is 16 amino acids long. The CDR3 is CASSFQGPPSYNEQFF. The CDR3 DNA follows: TGTGCCAGCAGTTTTCAGGGGCCCCCGTCCTACAATGAGCAGTTCTTC.

V is TRBV7-8 and J is TRBJ2-7, with D uncertain. CDR3 size: 12 residues. Trimming removed 5 bases at V and 4 bases at J, with 9 bases between. Germline-derived CDR1 and CDR2 are SGHVS and FQNEAQ. In DNA form, the CDR3 reads TGTGCCAGCAGCCTAGAAAAATACGAGCAGTACTTC. This sequence encodes CASSLEKYEQYF.

This clonotype was seen more than once but under ten times. The genes are TRBV29-1 and TRBJ2-5; the D is unclear. Trimming left V 4 bases short and J 1 base short, with 10 bases between. The CDR3 covers 13 residues. In germline, CDR1 is SQVTM, CDR2 ANQGSEA. CDR3 coding DNA: TGCAGCGTTGCCAGCTCCATCCAAGAGACCCAGTACTTC. Its protein product is CSVASSIQETQYF.

The V call is TRBV7-2, the J call TRBJ1-2; D is uncertain. The CDR3 has 13 residues. The V end was cut by 5 bases, the J end by 8 bases, with 15 bases between. The germline CDR1 and CDR2 sequences are SGHTA and FQGNSA. The CDR3 sequence: CASSQLSSEGYTF. The CDR3 DNA sequence: TGTGCCAGCAGCCAACTCTCTTCAGAGGGCTACACCTTC.

This clonotype was detected only a few times. Germline and junction disagree at one end, which may indicate a read error. The chain recombines TRBV29-1 with TRBJ2-3; D is unclear. Per germline, CDR1 SQVTM and CDR2 ANQGSEA. This CDR3 is 12 amino acids long. The CDR3 nucleotides are TGCAGCGTTTTGTCCGGCACGGATACGCAGTATTTT. This gives the protein CSVLSGTDTQYF.

V gene TRBV12-3 or TRBV12-4 combines with J gene TRBJ1-5; tentative D call: TRBD1 (6 bases). This CDR3 is built from 16 residues. The V end lost 1 base, the J end lost 7 bases, and 17 bases lay between the germline ends. CDR3 bases: TGTGCCAGCAGTTTAGGGCCGGGGGCGCGTCGCCAGCCCCAGCATTTT. This codes for CASSLGPGARRQPQHF.

V usage is TRBV27 and J usage is TRBJ2-5; tentative D call: TRBD2 (6 bases). Germline V CDR1 and CDR2: MNHEY, SMNVEV (reference sequence). This CDR3 comprises 15 residues. Trimming pared 8 bases from V and 4 bases from J, leaving 20 bases between. CDR3 loop: CASAFVGGVGETQYF. CDR3 coding DNA: TGTGCCAGCGCGTTCGTAGGAGGGGTGGGAGAGACCCAGTACTTC.

The chain joins TRBV11-3 to TRBJ2-1, with a possible D match to TRBD2 (5 bases). Germline loops: CDR1 SGHNT, CDR2 YENEEA. V was cut by 5 bases and J by 3 bases, with 20 bases left in between. The CDR3 covers 17 residues. CDR3: CASSTRSGSGLYNEQFF. CDR3 nucleotides: TGTGCCAGCAGCACACGGTCGGGCAGTGGACTCTACAATGAGCAGTTCTTC. Drawing the rest from reference TRBV11-3 and TRBJ2-1, the complete variable domain is EAGVVQSPRYKIIEKKQPVAFWCNPISGHNTLYWYLQNLGQGPELLIRYENEEAVDDSQLPKDRFSAERLKGVDSTLKIQPAELGDSAVYLCASSTRSGSGLYNEQFFGPGTRLTVL.

CDR3 protein: CSASRQGFRGYTF. As DNA, the CDR3 is TGCAGTGCTAGTCGACAGGGGTTCAGGGGCTACACCTTC. The genes are TRBV20-1 and TRBJ1-2, with 8 bases that match TRBD1. This CDR3 is 13 amino acids long. The V gene end was trimmed by 3 bases and the J gene end by 8 bases; junction bases not matched to a gene: 8. Germline CDR1 and CDR2: DFQATT and SNEGSKA (reference sequence).

This clonotype appeared a few times. This chain uses TRBV5-5 with TRBJ2-7; D gene ambiguous. CDR1 and CDR2 from the germline V gene are SGHKS and YYEKEE (reference sequence). This CDR3 has 12 amino acids. With 0 bases removed from V and 4 bases from J, the gap between germline ends came to 5 bases. Written as DNA, the CDR3 is TGTGCCAGCAGCTTGGAACTGTACGAGCAGTACTTC. Amino acid sequence: CASSLELYEQYF.

V usage is TRBV7-3 and J usage is TRBJ2-3, with D possibly being TRBD2 (5 bases). V lost 2 bases to trimming and J lost 6 bases, with 15 bases between them. CDR3 length equals 15 residues. Germline V CDR1 and CDR2: SGHTA, FQGTGA. The CDR3: CASSLAPHWEDTQYF. In nucleotides, the CDR3 is TGTGCCAGCAGCTTAGCCCCACATTGGGAGGATACGCAGTATTTT.

V is TRBV25-1 and J is TRBJ2-3, with D possibly TRBD1 on 5 matching bases. Trimming removed 7 bases at V and 8 bases at J, with 19 bases between. CDR1 and CDR2 from the germline V gene are MGHDK and SYGVNS. The CDR3 loop spans 14 amino acids. The CDR3, as DNA: TGTGCCAGCACGTCACAGGCGGCTTTTGGTACGCAGTATTTT. Encoded protein: CASTSQAAFGTQYF.

This sequence joins TRBV6-5 and TRBJ2-7, with 9 bases matching TRBD1. Trimming cost V 2 bases and J 3 bases; bases outside gene matches: 5. CDR3 length: 15 residues. Germline CDR1 reads MNHEY; CDR2 reads SVGAGI. In nucleotides, the CDR3 is TGTGCCAGCAGTTACCCGGGACAGGGCGACTACGAGCAGTACTTC. Translation: CASSYPGQGDYEQYF.

In this sample, this clonotype turned up a few times. The chain has TRBV7-2 and TRBJ2-6; D is possibly TRBD1 (6 bases). The ends were cut back, 5 bases at V and 0 bases at J, with 14 bases in the middle. The CDR3 loop spans 17 amino acids. Germline V gene data show CDR1 as SGHTA and CDR2 as FQGNSA. CDR3 amino acids: CASSLQGGFSGANVLTF. CDR3 DNA: TGTGCCAGCAGCCTACAGGGCGGATTCTCTGGGGCCAACGTCCTGACTTTC.

The genes are TRBV20-1 and TRBJ1-2; D is undetermined. CDR1 and CDR2 (germline): DFQATT, SNEGSKA (reference sequence). The germline V and J ends were trimmed by 3 bases and 6 bases, with 5 bases remaining between them. This CDR3 contains 10 residues. CDR3 DNA sequence: TGCAGTGCTAGTTTCCATGGCTACACCTTC. It specifies CSASFHGYTF.

This clonotype was counted only a few times. The chain recombines TRBV7-2 with TRBJ2-3; D is undetermined. The CDR3 has 14 residues. Trimming cost V 5 bases and J 1 base, with 10 bases left between them. CDR1 and CDR2 from the germline V gene are SGHTA and FQGNSA. The CDR3 sequence: CASSGIGGTDTQYF. DNA for the CDR3: TGTGCCAGCAGCGGAATCGGCGGCACAGATACGCAGTATTTT.